This T cell receptor beta chain was profiled in a study of T cells in Graves' hyperthyroidism and ophthalmopathy. Study-level background: Peripheral blood was drawn at first diagnosis, prior to all treatment.

It was RNA transcripts that yielded the amplified TCR beta CDR3 regions. A set of HTBI primers served as the primers for a first-round RT-PCR of the TCR CDR3. TCRdb analysed the multiplex PCR reads with MiXCR anew, one entry per CDR3 protein. The data contain about 350,000 distinct CDR3 sequences, roughly an eighth of them singletons. Clinical Activity Scores of at least 3, NOSPECS grades of at least 4 and durations under 3 months characterized ophthalmopathy patients. Any patient presenting with uncontrolled infection, other autoimmune disease, pregnancy or lactation was left out. PBMCs were collected from a 10 ml volume of fresh peripheral blood. The ends lost 1 base at V and 6 bases at J; junction bases unmatched: 3. The length of the CDR3 is 13 residues. Germline V gives CDR1 DFQATT, CDR2 SNEGSKA (reference sequence). This clonotype was recorded many times.

This sequence was found in a woman between 40 and 55 years old with Graves' ophthalmopathy. Sample: blood. This sequence joins TRBV20-1 and TRBJ2-1; 7 nucleotides agree with TRBD2. CDR3 sequence: CSARGEGPNEQFF. The DNA for the CDR3 is TGCAGTGCTAGAGGGGAGGGCCCCAATGAGCAGTTCTTC.